The 18 T cell receptor beta chains below were found in one sample sequenced in a study of T cells in pancreatic ductal adenocarcinoma. Surgery without prior neoadjuvant therapy was the treatment of the selected pancreatic ductal adenocarcinoma patients. This table comes from immunoSEQ multiplex PCR, and its TCRdb copy is limited to in-frame clones, with some not included. The repertoire holds about 9,400 clones, with about 61% as singletons. The sample comprised pancreatic tumor tissue. These TCRs come from a human donor with pancreatic ductal adenocarcinoma.

J is TRBJ1-3 and V is TRBV7-9, with TRBD1 matching 10 bases. The junction had 1 base not matched to a gene; V was cut back by 4 bases and J by 4 bases. The CDR3 contains 14 residues. CDR1 is SEHNR, CDR2 FQNEAQ, per germline (reference sequence). As DNA, the CDR3 is TGTGCCAGCAGCTGGGACAGGGGAGGAAACACCATATATTTT. It translates to CASSWDRGGNTIYF.

Only a few counts were recorded for this clone. The chain couples TRBV4-2 to TRBJ2-1, with D tentatively TRBD1 or TRBD2 (5 bases each). CDR1 LGHNA and CDR2 YNFKEQ come from the germline V gene. Trimming removed 4 bases from V and 10 bases from J, with 17 bases in between. CDR3 length: 14 residues. For the CDR3, the DNA is TGTGCCAGCAGCCCCCGGGATAATCGGGACGAGCAGTTCTTC. This gives the protein CASSPRDNRDEQFF.

J is TRBJ1-1 and V is TRBV6-6; D ambiguous. This CDR3 has 12 residues. CDR1 MNHNY and CDR2 SVGAGI come from the germline V gene (reference sequence). The V end was cut by 2 bases, the J end by 7 bases, with 8 bases between. In DNA, the CDR3 is TGTGCCAGCAGTTACAAGGCAGGTGAAGCTTTCTTT. Translating gives CASSYKAGEAFF.

The chain joins TRBV15 to TRBJ2-5, with TRBD1 as a possible D gene (6 bases). Trimming removed 2 bases from V and 7 bases from J, with 20 bases in between. The V gene's germline CDR1 is LNHNV and CDR2 YYDKDF (reference sequence). The CDR3 runs to 16 residues. The CDR3 bases are TGTGCCACCAGCAGAAGTATTCAGGGGCCGTCCGGGACCCAGTACTTC. Translation: CATSRSIQGPSGTQYF. The entire variable domain, with the rest obtained from reference TRBV15 and TRBJ2-5, is as follows: DAMVIQNPRYQVTQFGKPVTLSCSQTLNHNVMYWYQQKSSQAPKLLFHYYDKDFNNEADTPDNFQSRRPNTSFCFLDIRSPGLGDTAMYLCATSRSIQGPSGTQYFGPGTRLLVL.

V gene TRBV7-2 combines with J gene TRBJ2-3, with D uncertain. From germline, CDR1 is SGHTA and CDR2 FQGNSA. The CDR3 contains 12 residues. Trimming took 1 base from V and 6 from J, leaving 5 bases between them. DNA for the CDR3: TGTGCCAGCAGCTTAGGTGCCGATACGCAGTATTTT. Protein: CASSLGADTQYF.

This chain uses TRBV7-9 with TRBJ2-1; tentatively, D is TRBD2 (6 bases). Germline V gene sequence: CDR1 SEHNR, CDR2 FQNEAQ (reference sequence). The CDR3 sequence is 14 residues long. Trimming removed 8 bases at V and 10 bases at J, with 21 bases between. In DNA, the CDR3 is TGTGCCAGCCCTGGGGGGACCGCGTGGTACGAGCAGTTCTTC. Translated, it gives CASPGGTAWYEQFF.

The chain is built from TRBV5-8 and TRBJ2-3; D unresolved. This CDR3 has 14 residues. Germline CDR1 and CDR2: SGHTS and YDEGEE. V lost 0 bases to trimming and J lost 2 bases, with 7 bases between them. The CDR3 sequence: CASSLAPDTDTQYF. CDR3 in DNA: TGTGCCAGCAGCTTGGCCCCAGACACAGATACGCAGTATTTT.

V usage is TRBV2 and J usage is TRBJ2-3; the match to TRBD1 covers 7 bases. V was pared by 4 bases and J by 6 bases, with 1 base of the junction left unmatched. In germline, CDR1 is SNHLY, CDR2 FYNNEI. There are 12 residues in the CDR3. CDR3 protein: CASSGTGDTQYF. The DNA of the CDR3 is TGTGCCAGCAGTGGGACAGGTGATACGCAGTATTTT.

The chain is built from TRBV2 and TRBJ2-5; D perhaps matches TRBD2 (6 bases). The germline V gene encodes CDR1 SNHLY and CDR2 FYNNEI. This CDR3 contains 15 residues. Trimming left V 6 bases short and J 5 bases short, with 19 bases between. CDR3 in amino acids: CASSSTSRGGETQYF. For the CDR3, the DNA is TGTGCCAGCAGCTCGACTAGTCGTGGTGGGGAGACCCAGTACTTC. Full variable domain (outside the CDR3, taken from reference TRBV2 and TRBJ2-5): EPEVTQTPSHQVTQMGQEVILRCVPISNHLYFYWYRQILGQKVEFLVSFYNNEISEKSEIFDDQFSVERPDGSNFTLKIRSTKLEDSAMYFCASSSTSRGGETQYFGPGTRLLVL.

The sample holds one count of this clone. The rearrangement joins TRBV27 to TRBJ1-1; D may be TRBD1 (5 bases). Trimming took off 2 bases at V and 4 bases at J, with 8 bases between the two ends. In germline, CDR1 is MNHEY, CDR2 SMNVEV (reference sequence). The CDR3 has 13 residues. The CDR3 is CASSLQGVTEAFF. The CDR3 DNA sequence: TGTGCCAGCAGTTTACAAGGGGTCACTGAAGCTTTCTTT.

This clone was found a few times. The rearrangement joins TRBV29-1 to TRBJ1-2; D gene uncertain. V gave up 5 bases and J gave up 5 bases, with 12 bases separating them. Per the germline V gene, CDR1 is SQVTM and CDR2 is ANQGSEA. The CDR3 sequence is 12 residues long. The CDR3 reads CSVFGVEYGYTF. The CDR3 coding sequence is TGCAGCGTTTTCGGGGTTGAGTATGGCTACACCTTC. The full variable domain, in which reference TRBV29-1 and TRBJ1-2 provide the parts outside the CDR3, is SAVISQKPSRDICQRGTSLTIQCQVDSQVTMMFWYRQQPGQSLTLIATANQGSEATYESGFVIDKFPISRPNLTFSTLTVSNMSPEDSSIYLCSVFGVEYGYTFGSGTRLTVV.

This chain uses TRBV11-2 with TRBJ2-7, with D possibly being TRBD1 or TRBD2 (5 bases each). The CDR3 is 15 residues long. With 5 bases removed from V and 2 bases from J, the gap between germline ends came to 16 bases. Germline V gene lookup returns CDR1 SGHAT and CDR2 FQNNGV. The CDR3 loop reads CASSPGLRDPYEQYF. For the CDR3, the DNA is TGTGCCAGCAGCCCTGGTCTCAGGGACCCCTACGAGCAGTACTTC.

The chain couples TRBV6-6 to TRBJ1-5; TRBD1 agrees at 8 bases. Germline CDR1 MNHNY, CDR2 SVGAGI (reference sequence). The V segment lost 7 bases and the J segment 7 bases; nucleotides outside the gene matches: 12. The CDR3 loop spans 15 amino acids. The CDR3 DNA reads as TGTGCCAGCAACGGACAGGGTAGGTTTGCGCAGCCCCAGCATTTT. Translated, it gives CASNGQGRFAQPQHF.

The chain couples TRBV5-4 to TRBJ1-5; D remains unclear. With 7 bases removed from V and 3 bases from J, the gap between germline ends came to 8 bases. CDR1 SGHNT and CDR2 YYREEE come from the germline V gene (reference sequence). This CDR3 is built from 12 residues. CDR3 region: CASGLLNQPQHF. CDR3 sequence (DNA): TGTGCCAGCGGACTCCTCAATCAGCCCCAGCATTTT.

The chain is built from TRBV2 and TRBJ1-3; a possible D gene is TRBD1 (6 bases). The CDR3 contains 13 residues. V was clipped by 8 bases and J by 1 base, with 9 bases between them. Germline loops: CDR1 SNHLY, CDR2 FYNNEI. The CDR3 DNA reads as TGTGCCAGCTTACAGGGTTCTGGAAACACCATATATTTT. Its protein is CASLQGSGNTIYF. The whole variable domain, remainder taken from reference TRBV2 and TRBJ1-3, is EPEVTQTPSHQVTQMGQEVILRCVPISNHLYFYWYRQILGQKVEFLVSFYNNEISEKSEIFDDQFSVERPDGSNFTLKIRSTKLEDSAMYFCASLQGSGNTIYFGEGSWLTVV.

The rearrangement joins TRBV6-5 to TRBJ1-1; weak D call: TRBD1 (6 bases). Germline V CDR1 and CDR2: MNHEY, SVGAGI. Deletions cut 1 base from V and 1 base from J, with 7 bases between. This CDR3 contains 14 residues. As DNA, the CDR3 is TGTGCCAGCAGTTACTTACAGGGGAACACTGAAGCTTTCTTT. Its protein is CASSYLQGNTEAFF.

By its share, this clone is large. The genes are TRBV7-9 and TRBJ1-3; D may be TRBD1 (6 bases). The germline V gene encodes CDR1 SEHNR and CDR2 FQNEAQ (reference sequence). This CDR3 spans 17 amino acids. Trimming removed 1 base from V and 4 bases from J, with 17 bases in between. CDR3 bases: TGTGCCAGCAGCTTAGACGTAAGGGGGGCGCCCGGAAACACCATATATTTT. Its translation is CASSLDVRGAPGNTIYF.

The chain employs TRBV27 and TRBJ2-5, with TRBD1 identical over 8 bases. The germline gives CDR1 MNHEY, CDR2 SMNVEV (reference sequence). J lost 3 bases, V lost 1 base, and 7 bases had no gene match. The CDR3 consists of 16 residues. The CDR3 reads CASSLLGQDSEETQYF. The CDR3 DNA reads as TGTGCCAGCAGTTTATTGGGACAGGATTCAGAAGAGACCCAGTACTTC.